Presented here are 14 T cell receptor beta chains from one specimen sequenced in a study of CD4 T cells in relation to SARS-CoV-2 and coronaviruses. Their target antigens are unknown. Profiling relied on immunoSEQ multiplex PCR, and the TCRdb table lists in-frame clones only, not all of them. Of about 22,000 clones listed, over 75% are singletons. Before the COVID-19 pandemic, during about 2010-2018, CD4+ T cells were taken from unexposed donors. The cells were cultured for 10 days before CD4+ T cells were isolated. Source material: CD4+ T cells from PBMCs, cultured in vitro. The receptors shown here come from a human donor in good health.

The chain combines TRBV7-8 with TRBJ2-1; the match to TRBD2 covers 16 bases. Trimming at V came to 4 bases and at J to 6 bases, leaving 12 bases not matched to a gene. CDR3 length: 19 residues. Germline V gene data show CDR1 as SGHVS and CDR2 as FQNEAQ. In DNA, the CDR3 is TGTGCCAGCAGCTCACGAGGGACTAGCGGGAGGGCCCCCCGCAATGAGCAGTTCTTC. Amino acid sequence: CASSSRGTSGRAPRNEQFF.

CDR3 amino acids: CASSLGTDPRDYEQYF. CDR3 DNA sequence: TGTGCCAGCAGCCTCGGGACAGATCCTAGGGACTACGAGCAGTACTTC. The chain employs TRBV11-2 and TRBJ2-7; TRBD1 matches 7 bases. The germline V gene encodes CDR1 SGHAT and CDR2 FQNNGV. CDR3 length: 16 amino acids. The V segment lost 5 bases and the J segment 3 bases; nucleotides outside the gene matches: 13. The full variable domain, in which reference TRBV11-2 and TRBJ2-7 provide the parts outside the CDR3, is EAGVAQSPRYKIIEKRQSVAFWCNPISGHATLYWYQQILGQGPKLLIQFQNNGVVDDSQLPKDRFSAERLKGVDSTLKIQPAKLEDSAVYLCASSLGTDPRDYEQYFGPGTRLTVT.

The rearrangement joins TRBV28 to TRBJ1-2; TRBD1 agrees at 10 bases. From germline, CDR1 is MDHEN and CDR2 SYDVKM. This CDR3 is 15 amino acids long. V lost 4 bases, J lost 3 bases, and 5 bases stayed unmatched. The chain's CDR3 is CASSSGQGIDYGYTF. The CDR3 DNA sequence: TGTGCCAGCAGTTCGGGACAGGGGATAGACTATGGCTACACCTTC.

The chain is built from TRBV18 and TRBJ2-3, with D unclear. Germline V lookup: CDR1 KGHSH, CDR2 LQKENI. Trimming took 5 bases from V and 2 from J, leaving 17 bases between them. The CDR3 covers 16 residues. CDR3 protein: CASSVGPLLNTDTQYF. DNA for the CDR3: TGTGCCAGCTCAGTCGGACCTCTCCTGAACACAGATACGCAGTATTTT.

J is TRBJ2-5 and V is TRBV9; 7 bases fit TRBD1. CDR3 length: 15 amino acids. CDR1 and CDR2 from the germline V gene are SGDLS and YYNGEE. Losses at the gene ends were 3 bases for V and 3 bases for J; bases not matched to a gene: 8. The CDR3 DNA follows: TGTGCCAGCAGCGCCGACGGGACAGAAAAAGAGACCCAGTACTTC. As protein: CASSADGTEKETQYF.

This clone occurred once. The chain combines TRBV6-1 with TRBJ2-2, with 9 bases aligning to TRBD1. The CDR3 sequence is 17 residues long. Germline V gives CDR1 MNHNS, CDR2 SASEGT. Germline trimming cut 1 base from V and 4 bases from J; bases unmatched to any gene: 7. CDR3 sequence (DNA): TGTGCCAGCAGTGAAGACTGGGACAGGGCGGGCACCGGGGAGCTGTTTTTT. Amino acids: CASSEDWDRAGTGELFF.

The CDR3 here is CASSPLQGEAFF. In nucleotides, the CDR3 is TGTGCCAGCAGCCCTCTACAGGGAGAAGCTTTCTTT. The chain links TRBV3-1 (or the pseudogene TRBV3-2) to TRBJ1-1, with D possibly being TRBD1 (6 bases). V lost 4 bases to trimming and J lost 8 bases, with 11 bases between them. The CDR3 has 12 amino acids. Germline V CDR1 and CDR2: LGHDT, YNNKEL (reference sequence).

The genes are TRBV19 and TRBJ1-1; no clear D gene. V dropped 3 bases and J dropped 1 base, with 9 bases sitting between them. Germline V gene data show CDR1 as LNHDA and CDR2 as SQIVND (reference sequence). This CDR3 region has 14 residues. The CDR3 DNA reads TGTGCCAGTAGTATTTCAGTATCGAACACTGAAGCTTTCTTT. This encodes CASSISVSNTEAFF.

J is TRBJ2-3 and V is TRBV27, with 9 bases matching TRBD1. The germline gives CDR1 MNHEY, CDR2 SMNVEV (reference sequence). The J segment lost 0 bases and the V segment lost 6 bases, leaving 4 bases of the junction unmatched. This CDR3 has 15 amino acids. CDR3 residues: CASRGTGRSTDTQYF. The CDR3 bases are TGTGCCAGCAGGGGGACAGGGAGGAGCACAGATACGCAGTATTTT.

The chain has TRBV9 and TRBJ2-3; D uncertain. Germline values: CDR1 SGDLS, CDR2 YYNGEE. CDR3 size: 14 residues. V was shortened by 2 bases and J by 2 bases, with 9 bases between the two germline ends. The CDR3, as DNA: TGTGCCAGCAGCGTTTCCTACTACACAGATACGCAGTATTTT. Amino acids: CASSVSYYTDTQYF.

In DNA, the CDR3 is TGCAGTGCTAGTAACAGGGAAGGAGGGCCGCAGTTCTTC. This encodes CSASNREGGPQFF. This chain connects TRBV20-1 to TRBJ2-1; the D call may be TRBD1 or TRBD2 (6 bases each). The length of the CDR3 is 13 residues. Germline V gene lookup returns CDR1 DFQATT and CDR2 SNEGSKA (reference sequence). V lost 3 bases, J lost 12 bases, and 18 bases lay in between.

The chain couples TRBV28 to TRBJ1-1; possible D gene TRBD1, 5 bases. The germline gives CDR1 MDHEN, CDR2 SYDVKM. The CDR3 totals 14 residues. V shed 3 bases and J shed 0 bases, with 8 bases lying between them. CDR3 nucleotides: TGTGCCAGCAGTTTTGGGGGTGTGAACACTGAAGCTTTCTTT. As protein: CASSFGGVNTEAFF.

The chain combines TRBV24-1 with TRBJ1-6; D remains ambiguous. Germline-derived CDR1 and CDR2 are KGHDR and SFDVKD. V was clipped by 4 bases and J by 2 bases, with 5 bases between them. This CDR3 is 14 amino acids long. The CDR3 region is CATSDPTYNSPLHF. As DNA, the CDR3 is TGTGCCACCAGTGACCCGACCTATAATTCACCCCTCCACTTT.

V usage is TRBV12-5 and J usage is TRBJ2-3; 8 nucleotides agree with TRBD2. The CDR3 covers 15 residues. CDR1 LGHNT and CDR2 FRNRAP come from the germline V gene. The ends lost 5 bases at V and 3 bases at J; junction bases unmatched: 7. The CDR3 region has the DNA TGTGCTAGTGGTCCTGGACTAGCCGGAACAGATACGCAGTATTTT. Amino acid sequence: CASGPGLAGTDTQYF. The full variable domain, rest sourced from reference TRBV12-5 and TRBJ2-3, is DARVTQTPRHKVTEMGQEVTMRCQPILGHNTVFWYRQTMMQGLELLAYFRNRAPLDDSGMPKDRFSAEMPDATLATLKIQPSEPRDSAVYFCASGPGLAGTDTQYFGPGTRLTVL.